This T cell receptor beta chain was captured by sequencing in a study of response to subunit inactivated influenza vaccine. Study-level points and caveats: There was a suggestion from the authors that each seasonal influenza vaccination recruits few new T cells.

A single record per CDR3 protein comes from TCRdb applying MiXCR to the RT-PCR reads. The table lists around 490,000 distinct CDR3 sequences, around 8% of them singletons, with 13% in the top ten. This clonotype was detected ten times or more. Its specificity is unknown. The sequence was obtained from a man between 50 and 75 years old who received an inactivated influenza vaccine. The sequenced sample was PBMCs from blood, obtained 23 months after vaccination.

The CDR3 reads CASTSRDNSYEQYF. In nucleotides, the CDR3 is TGTGCCAGCACTTCCCGGGACAACTCCTACGAGCAGTACTTC. The chain links TRBV2 to TRBJ2-7, with D tentatively TRBD1 (6 bases). Per the germline V gene, CDR1 is SNHLY and CDR2 is FYNNEI. V lost 7 bases and J lost 0, with 13 bases in between. The CDR3 has 14 residues.